This entry features one T cell receptor beta chain sequence. Its antigen is still unknown. Germline V gives CDR1 SGHRS, CDR2 YFSETQ. The CDR3 is made up of 15 amino acids. The sample belongs to a study of monozygotic twins with inflammatory bowel disease. Whole-study findings and limits: Concordant and discordant twins showed no difference in repertoire similarity, possibly from limited power.

From its re-call of the 5' RACE reads, TCRdb lists each CDR3 protein once, without DNA. The sample's table shows fewer than 550,000 distinct CDR3 sequences. The gene calls are TRBV5-1 and TRBJ1-3; there is no DNA to check the TCRdb D call of TRBD1. The material sequenced was blood. This clonotype was obtained from a human donor with ulcerative colitis or Crohn's disease, or a healthy co-twin of an affected twin (not recorded which). The CDR3 sequence is CASSLGPGTGNTIYF. Full variable domain (missing parts from reference TRBV5-1 and TRBJ1-3): KAGVTQTPRYLIKTRGQQVTLSCSPISGHRSVSWYQQTPGQGLQFLFEYFSETQRNKGNFPGRFSGRQFSNSRSEMNVSTLELGDSALYLCASSLGPGTGNTIYFGEGSWLTVV.